A selection of T cell receptor beta chains follows, all from one sample in a study of blood T cells in healthy people across ages. TCRdb passed the 5' RACE reads through MiXCR, listing each CDR3 protein once. This sample has around 1,900,000 distinct CDR3 sequences, with around 42% found just once. Sequenced input: blood. These receptors were taken from a human donor in good health. Both conserved end residues are part of each CDR3. D genes are given only for firm matches. Size is omitted from some rows. Given values are once, few, many or a class for expanded clones.

V	J	size	D	CDR3
TRBV7-2	TRBJ2-3	few	-	CASSLLLAADTQYF
TRBV7-2	TRBJ2-3	many	-	CASSLNGAGDTQYF
TRBV6-6	TRBJ1-1	few	TRBD1	CASSHAGQPNTEAFF
TRBV7-2	TRBJ1-2	few	-	CASSLAQSAEANYGYTF
TRBV7-9	TRBJ2-1	once	-	CASSLSRGGTWDEQFF
TRBV20-1	TRBJ2-7	-	-	CSARGGHLYEQYF
TRBV12-3/TRBV12-4	-	few	-	CASRMDSYEQYF
TRBV29-1	TRBJ1-2	many	-	CSGWDTSRLGYTF
TRBV27	TRBJ2-1	few	TRBD2	CASSPTASGGVDEQFF
TRBV18	TRBJ2-3	-	-	CASTKLGGTDTQYF
TRBV25-1	TRBJ2-6	many	-	CASSEAAGLWSGANVLTF
TRBV20-1	TRBJ1-2	few	-	CSASDRSTNYGYTF
TRBV4-2	TRBJ2-4	-	TRBD2	CANSSPASGGANEQYF
TRBV5-1	TRBJ1-2	-	-	CASSPGGEGRGYTF
TRBV12-3/TRBV12-4	TRBJ1-5	-	-	CASSLEGTQDQPQHF
TRBV6-2/TRBV6-3	TRBJ1-5	many	-	CASSYGGQPQHF
TRBV20-1	TRBJ1-5	-	-	CSAQQDSNQPQHF
TRBV2	TRBJ1-1	few	-	CASARATEAFF
TRBV6-6	TRBJ1-1	-	TRBD1	CASSYRTGGYVTEAFF
TRBV12-3/TRBV12-4	TRBJ1-5	few	-	CASSRDSANQPQHF
TRBV20-1	TRBJ2-1	-	TRBD1	CSARTRQGPGNEQFF
TRBV20-1	TRBJ2-1	-	-	CSARDPRLDEQFF
TRBV7-2	TRBJ2-1	-	TRBD2	CASSNGLAGGSPYNEQFF
TRBV7-2	TRBJ2-7	few	TRBD2	CASSSGPGGYEQYF
TRBV25-1	TRBJ1-2	-	-	CASRKGEQPNYGYTF
TRBV15	TRBJ2-7	few	TRBD2	CATSRLSGGSYEQYF
TRBV12-3/TRBV12-4	TRBJ2-5	-	-	CASGGQYQETQYF